The clone carrying this T cell receptor beta chain has only a few counts. Its matching antigen is unknown. Treatment defined: roughly 11-day PBMC culture with coronavirus spike peptide pools or control peptides (ViraFEST assay). The sample is drawn from a study of vaccination and CD4 T cells after COVID-19. Findings of the study overall: Among reactive clones from convalescent patients, a median 86.3% appeared only post-vaccination.

Germline V gene data show CDR1 as MNHEY and CDR2 as SVGAGI. The J segment lost 8 bases and the V segment lost 2 bases, leaving 12 bases of the junction unmatched. The CDR3 length is 16 residues. Sequencing of cultured CD4+ T cell DNA used the Oncomine TCR Beta short-read assay. TCRdb reprocessed the PCR reads via MiXCR and lists one record per CDR3 protein. Of 3,000 to 4,000 distinct CDR3 sequences listed, roughly 30% are singletons. Source material: CD4+ T cells from blood, cultured in vitro. The sequence was collected from a human donor who had recovered from COVID-19. The rearrangement uses TRBV6-5 and TRBJ2-3; TRBD2 matches at 8 bases. CDR3 coding DNA: TGTGCCAGCAGTTACCCCGGGGTAGCGGGGACTGGTACGCAGTATTTT. Translated: CASSYPGVAGTGTQYF.